This record looks at one TCR beta chain sequence and its context. Trimming removed 5 bases from V and 6 bases from J; junction bases left unmatched: 13. Per germline, CDR1 KGHDR and CDR2 SFDVKD. This CDR3 is built from 16 residues. The sample originates from a study of blood T cell repertoires in COVID-19. Libraries were prepared by immunoSEQ multiplex PCR; TCRdb keeps only in-frame clonotypes and omits some of them. The data show 70,000 to 90,000 clones, about 87% seen once. Sequenced material: peripheral blood. The gene calls are TRBV24-1 and TRBJ2-5, with TRBD1 matching over 8 bases. The origin of this receptor is an older man with active or convalescent COVID-19. DNA for the CDR3: TGTGCCACCAGTGGGTCCCCAGGGGGCGGTGGGAAGACCCAGTACTTC. Translating gives CATSGSPGGGGKTQYF.